Below, 28 T cell receptor beta chains from the same sample are listed, as sequenced in a study of preoperative IRX-2 immunotherapy in early breast cancer. Libraries were prepared by immunoSEQ multiplex PCR; TCRdb keeps only in-frame clonotypes and omits some of them. The profile shows around 40,000 clones, roughly 95% of them singletons. This sample's treatment: preoperative locoregional IRX-2 cytokine immunotherapy. Material: tumor tissue, obtained after IRX-2 immunotherapy. All receptors come from a human donor with breast cancer.

The rearrangement uses TRBV4-1 and TRBJ2-7; weak D call: TRBD2 (5 bases). CDR1 and CDR2 (germline): MGHRA, YSYEKL. This CDR3 region has 13 residues. V was clipped by 4 bases and J by 3 bases, with 10 bases between them. The chain's CDR3 is CASSPGGVYEQYF. The CDR3 bases are TGCGCCAGCAGCCCAGGAGGCGTCTACGAGCAGTACTTC.

This clone was recorded only once. This chain connects TRBV4-1 to TRBJ2-4; weak D call: TRBD1 (6 bases). The CDR3 is 17 residues long. Germline V gene lookup returns CDR1 MGHRA and CDR2 YSYEKL. The V gene lost 1 base and the J gene lost 3 bases, with 16 bases spanning the gap. For the CDR3, the DNA is TGCGCCAGCAGCCAAGGTGCGGCCAGGGGTAGCAAAAACATTCAGTACTTC. It specifies CASSQGAARGSKNIQYF.

The rearrangement uses TRBV2 and TRBJ1-5; 7 bases are a match to TRBD1. Germline assignment: CDR1 SNHLY and CDR2 FYNNEI. V lost 6 bases and J lost 0; bases outside the gene matches: 8. The CDR3 has 16 amino acids. CDR3 DNA sequence: TGTGCCAGCAGAAATCCGGGACAGAATAGCAATCAGCCCCAGCATTTT. Its translation: CASRNPGQNSNQPQHF.

This clone was seen only once. The J gene is TRBJ2-1, the V gene TRBV28, with 8 bases that match TRBD1. Per germline, CDR1 MDHEN and CDR2 SYDVKM. The V gene end was trimmed by 3 bases and the J gene end by 13 bases; junction bases not matched to a gene: 11. This CDR3 contains 14 residues. As DNA, the CDR3 is TGTGCCAGCAGTTTGGAGCAGGGGGCGGTAGGTCAGTTCTTC. The encoded protein is CASSLEQGAVGQFF.

This clone was recorded once. The rearrangement joins TRBV6-1 to TRBJ2-3; D ambiguous. Germline CDR1 and CDR2: MNHNS and SASEGT. The V gene lost 5 bases and the J gene lost 5 bases, with 11 bases spanning the gap. The CDR3 loop spans 13 amino acids. The CDR3 region has the DNA TGTGCCAGCAGTCTCGCCAGTGAAGATACGCAGTATTTT. Amino acids: CASSLASEDTQYF.

The chain carries TRBV29-1 and TRBJ2-3; 9 bases map to TRBD2. Germline values: CDR1 SQVTM, CDR2 ANQGSEA. CDR3 length: 17 residues. The V gene end was trimmed by 5 bases and the J gene end by 1 base; junction bases not matched to a gene: 13. Here the CDR3 reads CSVYGVSGRRGTDTQYF. CDR3 sequence (DNA): TGCAGCGTTTATGGTGTTAGCGGGAGAAGGGGCACAGATACGCAGTATTTT.

J is TRBJ2-3 and V is TRBV18, with a tentative D call TRBD1 (5 bases). Trimming cost V 5 bases and J 5 bases, with 20 bases left between them. There are 16 residues in the CDR3. From germline, CDR1 is KGHSH and CDR2 LQKENI. The CDR3 DNA reads as TGTGCCAGCTCAATCGTTGCAGGGAAAGTTTTAGATACGCAGTATTTT. This gives the protein CASSIVAGKVLDTQYF.

The CDR3 here is CASSKLVRAGGGYTF. CDR3 bases: TGTGCCAGCAGCAAACTGGTTCGGGCAGGGGGTGGCTACACCTTC. The gene calls are TRBV21-1 and TRBJ1-2; the table names TRBD1, a call not compared with the DNA. TRBV21-1 represents a pseudogene. The CDR3 sequence is 15 residues long.

This chain connects TRBV28 to TRBJ2-7; D is unresolved. V was pared by 5 bases and J by 2 bases, with 16 bases between. The germline gives CDR1 MDHEN, CDR2 SYDVKM. The CDR3 covers 15 residues. As DNA, the CDR3 is TGTGCCAGCAGTCGTTCATACTTGAGGCCCTACGAGCAGTACTTC. Residues: CASSRSYLRPYEQYF.

The V gene is TRBV6-6, the J gene TRBJ2-1, with 13 bases lining up with TRBD2. Germline values: CDR1 MNHNY, CDR2 SVGAGI (reference sequence). The CDR3 loop spans 15 amino acids. Trimming took 2 bases from V and 8 from J; bases not matched to a gene: 3. CDR3 nucleotide sequence: TGTGCCAGCAGTTACGGACTAGCGGGAGTGGATGAGCAGTTCTTC. This gives the protein CASSYGLAGVDEQFF.

V gene TRBV18 combines with J gene TRBJ2-7, with D possibly being TRBD2 (6 bases). There are 15 residues in the CDR3. V gave up 2 bases and J gave up 7 bases, with 18 bases separating them. CDR1 and CDR2 from the germline V gene are KGHSH and LQKENI. CDR3: CASSPITSPPGEQYF. In DNA, the CDR3 is TGTGCCAGCTCACCAATCACTAGCCCTCCGGGGGAGCAGTACTTC.

The gene calls are TRBV7-8 and TRBJ1-1; TRBD1 might be the D (6 bases). V lost 1 base, J lost 1 base, and 13 bases lay in between. This CDR3 has 16 residues. Germline CDR1 and CDR2: SGHVS and FQNEAQ. CDR3 amino acids: CASSLVRGGTNTEAFF. CDR3 bases: TGTGCCAGCAGCTTAGTCAGGGGAGGTACGAACACTGAAGCTTTCTTT.

The V gene is TRBV6-6, the J gene TRBJ1-2, with unresolved D. CDR1 and CDR2 from the germline V gene are MNHNY and SVGAGI (reference sequence). CDR3 length: 16 amino acids. Trimming cost V 2 bases and J 2 bases, with 15 bases left between them. CDR3 sequence reads: CASSYVPALLNYGYTF. The CDR3 region has the DNA TGTGCCAGCAGTTACGTGCCCGCGCTCTTGAACTATGGCTACACCTTC.

V usage is TRBV7-3 and J usage is TRBJ1-1; 8 positions match TRBD1. Unmatched junction bases numbered 13, after V lost 5 bases and J lost 11 bases. CDR3 length: 14 amino acids. The germline V gene has CDR1 SGHTA and CDR2 FQGTGA. The CDR3 loop is CASSPTGGPGMAFF. The CDR3 DNA follows: TGTGCCAGCAGCCCAACAGGGGGTCCGGGGATGGCTTTCTTT.

The gene calls are TRBV28 and TRBJ2-5; unclear D gene. This CDR3 is 14 amino acids long. The germline V gene has CDR1 MDHEN and CDR2 SYDVKM. Between the trimmed V and J ends, which lost 7 bases and 3 bases, there was a span of 15 bases. CDR3 sequence reads: CASTTLFTKETQYF. The CDR3 coding sequence is TGTGCCAGCACCACCTTGTTCACAAAAGAGACCCAGTACTTC.

The chain uses TRBV9 and TRBJ2-3, with a weak D call TRBD2 (7 bases). The germline CDR1 and CDR2 sequences are SGDLS and YYNGEE. This CDR3 spans 16 amino acids. The V gene lost 0 bases and the J gene lost 2 bases, with 13 bases spanning the gap. The CDR3 spells CASSVAVGGLTDTQYF. Here the CDR3 DNA reads TGTGCCAGCAGCGTAGCGGTGGGGGGGCTCACAGATACGCAGTATTTT. Variable domain in full (rest from reference TRBV9 and TRBJ2-3): DSGVTQTPKHLITATGQRVTLRCSPRSGDLSVYWYQQSLDQGLQFLIQYYNGEERAKGNILERFSAQQFPDLHSELNLSSLELGDSALYFCASSVAVGGLTDTQYFGPGTRLTVL.

This chain joins TRBV6-1 and TRBJ2-7; possibly TRBD1 for D (6 bases). The V end lost 4 bases, the J end lost 1 base, and 11 bases lay between the germline ends. CDR3 length: 14 residues. Germline CDR1 reads MNHNS; CDR2 reads SASEGT. The CDR3 spells CASSVRGDSYEQYF. The CDR3, as DNA: TGTGCCAGCAGTGTCAGGGGCGATTCCTACGAGCAGTACTTC.

This clone appeared once. This chain joins TRBV7-9 and TRBJ2-3, with D maybe TRBD2 (6 bases). V lost 3 bases and J lost 6, with 7 bases in between. Germline V lookup: CDR1 SEHNR, CDR2 FQNEAQ (reference sequence). The CDR3 contains 12 residues. Here the CDR3 reads CASSFGGDTQYF. The DNA of the CDR3 is TGTGCCAGCAGCTTTGGGGGGGATACGCAGTATTTT.

The gene calls are TRBV7-2 and TRBJ1-6; the D gene is possibly TRBD1 (6 bases). Germline loops: CDR1 SGHTA, CDR2 FQGNSA. Trimming stripped 5 bases from V and 10 bases from J, with 18 bases between. This CDR3 comprises 15 residues. DNA of the CDR3: TGTGCCAGCAGCCCCGAGGGGGGTATTTGGTCACCCCTCCACTTT. The encoded protein is CASSPEGGIWSPLHF.

The chain is built from TRBV5-1 and TRBJ2-7, with 10 bases aligning to TRBD2. This CDR3 spans 17 amino acids. CDR1 is SGHRS, CDR2 YFSETQ, per germline. The V segment lost 4 bases and the J segment 0 bases; nucleotides outside the gene matches: 10. The CDR3 region is CASSRIPSGSNSYEQYF. The CDR3 nucleotides read TGCGCCAGCAGCCGAATTCCTAGCGGGAGTAACTCCTACGAGCAGTACTTC.

The chain uses TRBV9 and TRBJ2-2; possible D gene TRBD1, 6 bases. Germline V CDR1 and CDR2: SGDLS, YYNGEE. V was pared by 0 bases and J by 1 base, with 10 bases between. The CDR3 extends over 16 amino acids. DNA for the CDR3: TGTGCCAGCAGCGTAGAGACAGGCCGGAACACCGGGGAGCTGTTTTTT. Translation: CASSVETGRNTGELFF.

V gene TRBV7-8 combines with J gene TRBJ2-1, with a tentative D call TRBD1 (5 bases). Per germline, CDR1 SGHVS and CDR2 FQNEAQ. V lost 5 bases and J lost 16, with 21 bases in between. The CDR3 length is 13 residues. Here the CDR3 reads CASSPQGILRRFF. CDR3 DNA sequence: TGTGCCAGCAGCCCCCAGGGTATACTCCGCCGTTTCTTC. The full variable domain, rest sourced from reference TRBV7-8 and TRBJ2-1, is GAGVSQSPRYKVAKRGQDVALRCDPISGHVSLFWYQQALGQGPEFLTYFQNEAQLDKSGLPSDRFFAERPEGSVSTLKIQRTQQEDSAVYLCASSPQGILRRFFGPGTRLTVL.

This clone has a single count. The chain combines TRBV6-1 with TRBJ2-2; D might be TRBD2 (5 bases). This CDR3 contains 15 residues. CDR1 is MNHNS, CDR2 SASEGT, per germline. The V and J ends lost 6 bases and 3 bases respectively, with 14 bases between them. The CDR3 DNA is TGTGCCAGCAGAGGACCGGGAAGTTACACCGGGGAGCTGTTTTTT. It yields the protein CASRGPGSYTGELFF.

This clone has a handful of counts. The V and J genes are TRBV27 and TRBJ1-6; D unclear. CDR1 and CDR2 from the germline V gene are MNHEY and SMNVEV (reference sequence). V was pared by 6 bases and J by 8 bases, with 17 bases between. The CDR3 covers 15 residues. DNA for the CDR3: TGTGCCAGCAGATCGGGAGGCAGTGCCCATTCACCCCTCCACTTT. This translates into CASRSGGSAHSPLHF.

The chain has TRBV5-6 and TRBJ2-2, with 8 bases matching TRBD2. The J segment lost 6 bases and the V segment lost 3 bases, leaving 4 bases of the junction unmatched. This CDR3 is built from 14 residues. Germline values: CDR1 SGHDT, CDR2 YYEEEE. As DNA, the CDR3 is TGTGCCAGCAGCTCCGGGACTAGGTCCGGGGAGCTGTTTTTT. Translation gives CASSSGTRSGELFF.

This chain uses TRBV5-1 with TRBJ2-4, with 7 bases fitting TRBD1. The CDR3 sequence is 14 residues long. Germline loops: CDR1 SGHRS, CDR2 YFSETQ. The V segment lost 7 bases and the J segment 4 bases; nucleotides outside the gene matches: 8. The CDR3 loop reads CASGQDSRKNIQYF. CDR3 nucleotides: TGCGCCAGCGGACAGGACAGCAGAAAAAACATTCAGTACTTC.

The genes are TRBV2 and TRBJ1-1; D is possibly TRBD1 (5 bases). Trimming left V 4 bases short and J 4 bases short, with 10 bases between. CDR3 length: 13 residues. CDR1 is SNHLY and CDR2 is FYNNEI in the germline V gene. DNA of the CDR3: TGTGCCAGCAGTGCAAGGGGTTTCACTGAAGCTTTCTTT. Translation gives CASSARGFTEAFF. The complete variable domain, with remaining parts taken from reference TRBV2 and TRBJ1-1, reads EPEVTQTPSHQVTQMGQEVILRCVPISNHLYFYWYRQILGQKVEFLVSFYNNEISEKSEIFDDQFSVERPDGSNFTLKIRSTKLEDSAMYFCASSARGFTEAFFGQGTRLTVV.

This clone is a singleton in its sample. The V and J genes are TRBV4-1 and TRBJ2-7, with TRBD1 identical over 9 bases. Per germline, CDR1 MGHRA and CDR2 YSYEKL. Germline trimming cut 1 base from V and 1 base from J; bases unmatched to any gene: 5. CDR3 size: 16 residues. The CDR3 DNA reads TGCGCCAGCAGCCAAGCCGGACAGGGGCTGTCCTACGAGCAGTACTTC. Protein: CASSQAGQGLSYEQYF.